This TCR beta chain emerged from a study of cytomegalovirus exposure and HLA in healthy donors. Overall study context: Of the donors genotyped, several hundred in all, about 80% fell in the Caucasian-associated ancestry cluster.

The V end was cut by 4 bases, the J end by 7 bases, with 14 bases between. Germline V gene data show CDR1 as SGHRS and CDR2 as YFSETQ. This CDR3 contains 13 residues. This PCR relied on a set of 60 Vbeta primers and 13 Jbeta primers. Produced via immunoSEQ multiplex PCR; TCRdb's table is partial and in-frame only. The sample yields under 200,000 clones, about 80% seen once. V and J are TRBV5-1 and TRBJ2-5, with D possibly being TRBD1 (6 bases). What was sequenced was PBMCs. The TCR originated in a man aged 25 to 40 in good health and CMV-seronegative. The CDR3 DNA follows: TGCGCCAGCAGCAGACAGGTTCCGGGGACCCAGTACTTC. Residues: CASSRQVPGTQYF.